The 8 T cell receptor beta chains below come from one sample, sequenced in a study of T-cell reconstitution after alpha-beta-depleted transplantation in children. Unique molecular identifiers featured in how the TCRbeta library was prepared. TCRdb processed the PCR reads anew with MiXCR; each CDR3 protein has one entry. The repertoire holds about 980,000 distinct CDR3 sequences, with about 29% as singletons. Source: PBMCs, mostly from graft donor cells, taken 360 days after TCRalphabeta/CD19-depleted stem cell transplant. The receptors were gathered from a boy in the first two years of life who had a stem cell transplant for SCID, so the T cells may come from the graft donor.

This clonotype was seen a few times. The chain is built from TRBV6-2 or TRBV6-3 and TRBJ2-3, with TRBD1 identical over 9 bases. The V segment lost 2 bases and the J segment 6 bases; nucleotides outside the gene matches: 6. The CDR3 covers 15 residues. Germline CDR1 MNHEY, CDR2 SVGEGT. The CDR3 is CASSYRDRAWDTQYF. The CDR3 region has the DNA TGTGCCAGCAGTTACAGGGACAGGGCATGGGATACGCAGTATTTT.

This chain uses TRBV24-1 with TRBJ2-5; TRBD1 is a possible D gene (5 bases). Germline loops: CDR1 KGHDR, CDR2 SFDVKD. This CDR3 has 14 residues. The ends were cut back, 4 bases at V and 5 bases at J, with 13 bases in the middle. This chain's CDR3 is CATSDPRVGETQYF. As DNA, the CDR3 is TGTGCCACCAGTGACCCCAGGGTAGGGGAGACCCAGTACTTC.

This clonotype came up many times. The genes are TRBV7-9 and TRBJ2-2, with 10 bases aligning to TRBD1. CDR1 and CDR2 from the germline V gene are SEHNR and FQNEAQ (reference sequence). The CDR3 runs to 16 residues. The V and J ends lost 5 bases and 5 bases, in that order; junction bases with no gene match: 8. The CDR3 DNA is TGTGCCAGCAGCCATCGACAGGGGGCGCGTACCGGGGAGCTGTTTTTT. Protein product: CASSHRQGARTGELFF.

This CDR3 is CASSSAGESTDTQYF. The DNA of the CDR3 is TGCGCCAGCAGCTCTGCGGGGGAAAGCACAGATACGCAGTATTTT. The rearrangement joins TRBV5-1 to TRBJ2-3; TRBD2 agrees at 7 bases. This CDR3 contains 15 residues. Trimming cost V 3 bases and J 0 bases; bases outside gene matches: 4. CDR1 and CDR2 from the germline V gene are SGHRS and YFSETQ.

This clonotype turned up a few times. The rearrangement uses TRBV25-1 and TRBJ2-2; no reliable D call. CDR3 length: 13 residues. V gave up 4 bases and J gave up 5 bases, with 8 bases separating them. CDR1 is MGHDK, CDR2 SYGVNS, per germline. CDR3 sequence reads: CASSGSDTGELFF. CDR3 nucleotides: TGTGCCAGCAGTGGATCAGATACCGGGGAGCTGTTTTTT.

The CDR3 region is CSARGGEGSGEQFF. The DNA for the CDR3 is TGCAGTGCTAGAGGGGGCGAGGGATCGGGTGAGCAGTTCTTC. The V and J genes are TRBV20-1 and TRBJ2-1, with D possibly being TRBD1 or TRBD2 (5 bases each). Germline V lookup: CDR1 DFQATT, CDR2 SNEGSKA (reference sequence). Trimming left V 1 base short and J 9 bases short, with 16 bases between. The CDR3 runs 14 residues.

The chain employs TRBV4-1 and TRBJ1-2; 7 nucleotides agree with TRBD1. The V gene's germline CDR1 is MGHRA and CDR2 YSYEKL. Trimming at V came to 1 base and at J to 7 bases, leaving 18 bases not matched to a gene. The CDR3 has 18 amino acids. CDR3: CASSQVPKYPGTVLGYTF. Here the CDR3 DNA reads TGCGCCAGCAGCCAAGTCCCCAAATATCCCGGGACAGTCCTTGGCTACACCTTC.

V gene TRBV12-3 or TRBV12-4 combines with J gene TRBJ1-2; D unclear. The CDR3 is 17 residues long. V gave up 6 bases and J gave up 4 bases, with 24 bases separating them. The CDR3, as DNA: TGTGCCAGCAGACGACCTACAAGGCCCTTATGGAGCTATGGCTACACCTTC. It specifies CASRRPTRPLWSYGYTF.